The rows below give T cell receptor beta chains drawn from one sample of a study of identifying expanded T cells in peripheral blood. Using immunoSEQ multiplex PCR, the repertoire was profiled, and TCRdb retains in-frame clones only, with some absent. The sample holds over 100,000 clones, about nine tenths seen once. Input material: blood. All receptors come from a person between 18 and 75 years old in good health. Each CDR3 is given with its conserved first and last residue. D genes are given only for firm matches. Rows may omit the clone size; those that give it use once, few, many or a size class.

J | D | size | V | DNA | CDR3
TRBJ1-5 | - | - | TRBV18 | TGTGCCAGCTCACTACCGGGCCCAAATCAGCCCCAGCATTTT | CASSLPGPNQPQHF
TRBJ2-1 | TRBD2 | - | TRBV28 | TGTGCCAGCAGTTGGGGTAGCGGGAGGTACAATGAGCAGTTCTTC | CASSWGSGRYNEQFF
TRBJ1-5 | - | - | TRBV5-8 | TGTGCCAGCAGTCCCGGGACAAATAGCAATCAGCCCCAGCATTTT | CASSPGTNSNQPQHF
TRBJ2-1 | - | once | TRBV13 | TGTGCCAGCAGCTTAGAAGGAAGCTCCTACAATGAGCAGTTCTTC | CASSLEGSSYNEQFF
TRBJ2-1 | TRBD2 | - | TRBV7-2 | TGTGCCAGCAGCTTAGATGGGACTAGCGGTAACAATGAGCAGTTCTTC | CASSLDGTSGNNEQFF
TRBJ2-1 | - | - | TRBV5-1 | TGCGCCAGCAGCCCACCAGGGGGGGGTGAGCAGTTCTTC | CASSPPGGGEQFF
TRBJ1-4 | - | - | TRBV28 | TGTGCCAGCAGTTTTTTTGGGGGGCGGACCAATGAAAAACTGTTTTTT | CASSFFGGRTNEKLFF
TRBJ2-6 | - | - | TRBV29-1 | TGCAGCGTTGCGAGCTCTGGGGCCAACGTCCTGACTTTC | CSVASSGANVLTF
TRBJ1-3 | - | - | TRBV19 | TGTGCCAGTAGTATATCCGGACAGCCTGGAAACACCATATATTTT | CASSISGQPGNTIYF
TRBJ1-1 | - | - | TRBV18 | TGTGCCAGCTCACTGACTAACACTGAAGCTTTCTTT | CASSLTNTEAFF
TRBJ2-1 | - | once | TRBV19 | TGTGCCAGTTCATCCGGGCCCTCGAACTACAATGAGCAGTTCTTC | CASSSGPSNYNEQFF
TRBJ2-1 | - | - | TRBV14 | TGTGCCAGCAGAAGGTCCACCTACAATGAGCAGTTCTTC | CASRRSTYNEQFF
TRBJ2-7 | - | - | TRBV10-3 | TGTGCCATCAGTGAGTCCGTCTGGAATCGGGAGCAGTACTTC | CAISESVWNREQYF
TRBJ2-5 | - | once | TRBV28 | TGTGCCAGCAGTTTAGGGCTCATCCGGGAGACCCAGTACTTC | CASSLGLIRETQYF
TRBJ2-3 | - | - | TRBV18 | TGTGCCAGCTCAATACAGGGATCAGCAGATACGCAGTATTTT | CASSIQGSADTQYF
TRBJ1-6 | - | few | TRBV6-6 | TGTGCCAGCTTTTCAGGTTCGGGGAATTCACCCCTCCACTTT | CASFSGSGNSPLHF
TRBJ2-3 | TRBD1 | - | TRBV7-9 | TGTGCCAGCAGCTCCCGGGACAGGAACGGGGTGAGGGGCACAGATACGCAGTATTTT | CASSSRDRNGVRGTDTQYF
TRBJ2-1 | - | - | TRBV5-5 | TGTGCCAGCAGCTTGGAACCCCAGGGTCACAATGAGCAGTTCTTC | CASSLEPQGHNEQFF
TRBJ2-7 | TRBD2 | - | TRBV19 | TGTGCCAGTAGTAACGGGGGGAGCGAGCAGTACTTC | CASSNGGSEQYF
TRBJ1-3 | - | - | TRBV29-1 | TGCAGCGTTGGACGCGAAGTTGGCAGGGAAAGTGGAAACACCATATATTTT | CSVGREVGRESGNTIYF
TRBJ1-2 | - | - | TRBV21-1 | TGTGCCAGCAGCCCCCCGAGACAGCCTAACTATGGCTACACCTTC | CASSPPRQPNYGYTF
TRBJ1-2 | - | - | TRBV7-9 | TGTGCCAGCAGCTTTCTGGAAGCGACATTGGGCCGCGATGGAGGGGGCTACACCTTC | CASSFLEATLGRDGGGYTF
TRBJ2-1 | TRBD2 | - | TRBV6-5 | TGTGCCAGTATAGCGGGTGACTACAATGAGCAGTTCTTC | CASIAGDYNEQFF
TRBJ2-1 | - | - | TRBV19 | TGTGCCACCCGGGGGTTGAGCTCCTACAATGAGCAGTTCTTC | CATRGLSSYNEQFF
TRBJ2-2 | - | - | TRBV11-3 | TGTGCCAGCAGGAACGGGGGGCCTTTTCGGGCCGGGGAGCTGTTTTTT | CASRNGGPFRAGELFF
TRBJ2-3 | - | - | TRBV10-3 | TGTGCCATCAGGCCCGGGGGAGGAACAGATACGCAGTATTTT | CAIRPGGGTDTQYF
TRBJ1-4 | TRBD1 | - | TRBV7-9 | TGTGCCAGCAGCTGGGACGGGACAGGCCCCAATGAAAAACTGTTTTTT | CASSWDGTGPNEKLFF
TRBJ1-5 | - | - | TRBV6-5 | TGTGCCAGCAGGGTCGGGACAAATCAGCCCCAGCATTTT | CASRVGTNQPQHF
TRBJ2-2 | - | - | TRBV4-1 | TGCGCCAGCAGCCAAGCGGGCGTTGGGGGGGAGCTGTTTTTT | CASSQAGVGGELFF
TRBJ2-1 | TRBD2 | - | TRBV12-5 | TGTGCTAGTGGTTTGTCCCAGACTAGCGGTACCTCCTACAATGAGCAGTTCTTC | CASGLSQTSGTSYNEQFF
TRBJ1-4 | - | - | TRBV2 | TGTGCCATCCGTAGGGCAACTAATGAAAAACTGTTTTTT | CAIRRATNEKLFF
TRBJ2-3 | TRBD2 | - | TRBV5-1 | TGCGCCAGCAGCATAAACTTACTAGCGGGAGCTGAAGATACGCAGTATTTT | CASSINLLAGAEDTQYF
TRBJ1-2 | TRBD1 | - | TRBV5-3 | TGTGCCAGAAGCCTATATAAAGGGACAGGGGTCTATGGCTACACCTTC | CARSLYKGTGVYGYTF
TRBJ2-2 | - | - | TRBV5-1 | TGCGCCAGCAGCTTGGCCCCCGGGGAGCTGTTTTTT | CASSLAPGELFF
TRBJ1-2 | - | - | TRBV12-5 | TGTGCTAGTGGTTTTGACACGTTCTATGGCTACACCTTC | CASGFDTFYGYTF
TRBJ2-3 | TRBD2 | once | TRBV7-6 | TGTGCCAGCAGCTCCGGGACTAGCGGGAGCCCCAGCACAGATACGCAGTATTTT | CASSSGTSGSPSTDTQYF
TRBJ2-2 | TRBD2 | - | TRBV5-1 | TGCGCCAGCAGCCCCACAGCCGGGACTACCACACCTACGAACACCGGGGAGCTGTTTTTT | CASSPTAGTTTPTNTGELFF